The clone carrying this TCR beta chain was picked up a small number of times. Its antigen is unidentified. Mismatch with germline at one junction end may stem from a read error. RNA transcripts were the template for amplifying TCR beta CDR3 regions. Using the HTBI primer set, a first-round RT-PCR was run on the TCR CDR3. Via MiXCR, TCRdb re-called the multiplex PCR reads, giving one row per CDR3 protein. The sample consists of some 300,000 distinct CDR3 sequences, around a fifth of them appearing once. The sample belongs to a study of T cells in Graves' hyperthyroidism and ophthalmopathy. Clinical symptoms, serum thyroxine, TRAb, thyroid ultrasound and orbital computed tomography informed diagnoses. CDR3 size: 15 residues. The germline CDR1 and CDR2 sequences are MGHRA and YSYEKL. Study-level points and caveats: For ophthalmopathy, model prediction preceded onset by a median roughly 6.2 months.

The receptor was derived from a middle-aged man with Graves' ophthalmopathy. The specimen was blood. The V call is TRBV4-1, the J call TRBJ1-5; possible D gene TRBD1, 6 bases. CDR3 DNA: TGCGCCAGCAGCCGGATTATTGGGGGCAACCAGCCCCAGCATTTT. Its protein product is CASSRIIGGNQPQHF.